One and the same sample provided the 25 T cell receptor beta chains below, sequenced in a study of blood T cell repertoires in COVID-19. Method: immunoSEQ multiplex PCR; TCRdb's copy keeps in-frame clones and lacks some. The sample has some 150,000 clones; around 86% are singletons. The sample comprised peripheral blood. The receptors stem from a woman aged 80 or older in a cohort sampled during active or convalescent COVID-19.

The chain is built from TRBV10-3 and TRBJ1-2, with D unclear. V shed 3 bases and J shed 1 base, with 9 bases lying between them. Germline V gene lookup returns CDR1 ENHRY and CDR2 SYGVKD. The CDR3 runs to 14 residues. The CDR3 loop is CAISETTVNYGYTF. Here the CDR3 DNA reads TGTGCCATCAGTGAAACCACGGTTAACTATGGCTACACCTTC.

The chain combines TRBV29-1 with TRBJ1-6; D might be TRBD1 (5 bases). CDR3 length: 13 amino acids. V lost 7 bases and J lost 9, with 16 bases in between. Per the germline V gene, CDR1 is SQVTM and CDR2 is ANQGSEA. The CDR3 DNA sequence: TGCAGCGCAACCGCAGGGAGGGGTTCACCCCTCCACTTT. This codes for CSATAGRGSPLHF.

This rearrangement joins TRBV9 to TRBJ2-4; 8 nucleotides match TRBD1. V was clipped by 4 bases and J by 1 base; unmatched bases: 19. There are 20 residues in the CDR3. From germline, CDR1 is SGDLS and CDR2 YYNGEE. CDR3 sequence: CASSTNPLNPQGAAKNIQYF. The CDR3 DNA follows: TGTGCCAGCAGCACAAATCCCCTAAATCCGCAGGGGGCGGCCAAAAACATTCAGTACTTC.

V and J are TRBV7-8 and TRBJ2-3; 7 bases line up with TRBD2. CDR1 is SGHVS, CDR2 FQNEAQ, per germline. J was trimmed by 7 bases and V by 3 bases; bases with no gene match: 1. The CDR3 runs to 12 residues. CDR3 DNA sequence: TGTGCCAGCAGCTTGAGCGGGAATACGCAGTATTTT. This codes for CASSLSGNTQYF.

V is TRBV19 and J is TRBJ1-5; unclear D gene. This CDR3 has 15 amino acids. V was shortened by 5 bases and J by 4 bases, with 15 bases between the two germline ends. Germline V lookup: CDR1 LNHDA, CDR2 SQIVND (reference sequence). CDR3 protein: CASSPGDSPNQPQHF. The CDR3, as DNA: TGTGCCAGTAGTCCCGGGGATTCTCCGAATCAGCCCCAGCATTTT.

The rearrangement links TRBV27 to TRBJ2-7; TRBD1 matches at 9 bases. In germline, CDR1 is MNHEY, CDR2 SMNVEV (reference sequence). This CDR3 has 14 amino acids. V dropped 5 bases and J dropped 3; count of bases not matched to a gene: 5. The DNA for the CDR3 is TGTGCCAGCAGTCCATGGGACAGGGACTACGAGCAGTACTTC. Translation: CASSPWDRDYEQYF.

This chain links TRBV10-3 with TRBJ1-1, with TRBD1 identical over 9 bases. This CDR3 has 16 residues. CDR1 and CDR2 from the germline V gene are ENHRY and SYGVKD. After removal of 6 bases from V and 0 bases from J, the junction contained 8 bases not matched to a gene. Here the CDR3 reads CAISGRQGEMNTEAFF. For the CDR3, the DNA is TGTGCCATCAGCGGGCGACAGGGGGAGATGAACACTGAAGCTTTCTTT.

The chain joins TRBV28 to TRBJ2-7, with 8 bases lining up with TRBD1. Germline values: CDR1 MDHEN, CDR2 SYDVKM. Unmatched junction bases numbered 7, after V lost 4 bases and J lost 2 bases. This CDR3 is built from 15 residues. The CDR3 is CASSSPGTGAYEQYF. CDR3 in DNA: TGTGCCAGCAGTTCGCCTGGGACAGGAGCCTACGAGCAGTACTTC.

The chain combines TRBV27 with TRBJ1-5; no firm D call. Between the trimmed V and J ends, which lost 7 bases and 2 bases, there was a span of 15 bases. The CDR3 runs 15 residues. Per the germline V gene, CDR1 is MNHEY and CDR2 is SMNVEV (reference sequence). This chain's CDR3 is CASTPTGFRNQPQHF. In DNA form, the CDR3 reads TGTGCCAGCACCCCCACGGGGTTCCGCAATCAGCCCCAGCATTTT.

The count of this clone is one. The chain has TRBV7-9 and TRBJ1-2; 9 bases map to TRBD1. Germline CDR1 is SEHNR and CDR2 is FQNEAQ (reference sequence). With 5 bases clipped from V and 4 bases from J, the junction kept 5 bases outside the gene matches. This CDR3 has 14 residues. CDR3 in DNA: TGTGCCAGCAGCCCCCGGGACAGGGTCTATGGCTACACCTTC. Its protein is CASSPRDRVYGYTF.

The chain combines TRBV28 with TRBJ2-1; D gene ambiguous. CDR1 is MDHEN and CDR2 is SYDVKM in the germline V gene. Trimming removed 7 bases from V and 4 bases from J, with 8 bases in between. There are 12 residues in the CDR3. The CDR3 region is CASNRGYNEQFF. CDR3 coding DNA: TGTGCCAGCAATAGAGGTTACAATGAGCAGTTCTTC. The variable domain in full, completed from reference TRBV28 and TRBJ2-1, reads DVKVTQSSRYLVKRTGEKVFLECVQDMDHENMFWYRQDPGLGLRLIYFSYDVKMKEKGDIPEGYSVSREKKERFSLILESASTNQTSMYLCASNRGYNEQFFGPGTRLTVL.

J is TRBJ2-1 and V is TRBV5-1; D is perhaps TRBD2 (6 bases). Germline-derived CDR1 and CDR2 are SGHRS and YFSETQ. Between the trimmed V and J ends, which lost 3 bases and 7 bases, there was a span of 17 bases. The CDR3 is made up of 15 amino acids. CDR3 nucleotides: TGCGCCAGCAGCTCGGATGGGGGACTTATTAATGAGCAGTTCTTC. It yields the protein CASSSDGGLINEQFF.

The chain has TRBV19 and TRBJ1-5; 10 bases align to TRBD1. This CDR3 has 17 residues. Unmatched junction bases numbered 7, after V lost 5 bases and J lost 0 bases. Germline CDR1 is LNHDA and CDR2 is SQIVND (reference sequence). The CDR3 nucleotides read TGTGCCAGTAGTTTGACAGGGGGCCCTTATAGCAATCAGCCCCAGCATTTT. Translating gives CASSLTGGPYSNQPQHF.

This CDR3 reads CASSDIAGARNEQFF. The DNA of the CDR3 is TGCGCCAGCAGTGACATAGCGGGGGCCCGCAATGAGCAGTTCTTC. This rearrangement joins TRBV10-1 to TRBJ2-1; 9 nucleotides match TRBD2. Germline V gene lookup returns CDR1 WNHNN and CDR2 SYGVQD (reference sequence). The CDR3 has 15 residues. The V and J ends lost 3 bases and 6 bases, in that order; junction bases with no gene match: 6.

The V call is TRBV5-1, the J call TRBJ1-3, with 8 bases matching TRBD1. Germline-derived CDR1 and CDR2 are SGHRS and YFSETQ. The V gene end was trimmed by 5 bases and the J gene end by 5 bases; junction bases not matched to a gene: 3. The CDR3 consists of 13 residues. The CDR3 sequence is CASRDRGRNTIYF. Written as DNA, the CDR3 is TGCGCCAGCAGAGACAGGGGACGAAACACCATATATTTT.

A few counts support this clone. In DNA, the CDR3 is TGCAGTGCTAGTGTCCCCAGGGAGGTAGAGACCCAGTACTTC. It specifies CSASVPREVETQYF. This sequence joins TRBV20-1 and TRBJ2-5, with D possibly being TRBD2 (6 bases). The CDR3 totals 14 residues. CDR1 is DFQATT, CDR2 SNEGSKA, per germline (reference sequence). The V and J ends lost 3 bases and 4 bases respectively, with 15 bases between them.

CDR3 bases: TGTGCCAGCAGAGAAATACTGCAAGAGACCCAGTACTTC. Translated, it gives CASREILQETQYF. V usage is TRBV12-3 or TRBV12-4 and J usage is TRBJ2-5, with unresolved D. The V end lost 6 bases, the J end lost 2 bases, and 10 bases lay between the germline ends. The CDR3 is made up of 13 amino acids.

The chain joins TRBV7-9 to TRBJ1-2; possibly TRBD1 for D (6 bases). V was shortened by 7 bases and J by 2 bases, with 17 bases between the two germline ends. Germline CDR1 reads SEHNR; CDR2 reads FQNEAQ (reference sequence). There are 15 residues in the CDR3. The CDR3 here is CASNKGGQGNYGYTF. CDR3 nucleotide sequence: TGTGCCAGCAACAAAGGGGGTCAGGGGAACTATGGCTACACCTTC.

This chain connects TRBV5-1 to TRBJ1-1; no clear D gene. V dropped 5 bases and J dropped 3 bases, with 5 bases sitting between them. This CDR3 has 11 residues. Germline loops: CDR1 SGHRS, CDR2 YFSETQ. The chain's CDR3 is CASRQYTEAFF. CDR3 sequence (DNA): TGCGCCAGCAGACAGTACACTGAAGCTTTCTTT.

V is TRBV24-1 and J is TRBJ1-3; D not certain. The CDR3 runs 13 residues. Trimming took off 1 base at V and 2 bases at J, with 2 bases between the two ends. The V gene's germline CDR1 is KGHDR and CDR2 SFDVKD. CDR3: CATSDFTGNTIYF. CDR3 sequence (DNA): TGTGCCACCAGTGATTTTACTGGAAACACCATATATTTT.

The CDR3 sequence: CASSGGDRVYEQFF. The CDR3 DNA sequence: TGTGCCAGCAGCGGGGGGGACAGGGTCTATGAGCAGTTCTTC. The genes are TRBV28 and TRBJ2-1; D perhaps matches TRBD1 (9 bases). V was shortened by 6 bases and J by 8 bases, with 17 bases between the two germline ends. CDR3 size: 14 residues. Per germline, CDR1 MDHEN and CDR2 SYDVKM.

The chain employs TRBV5-1 and TRBJ1-2; TRBD1 aligns across 9 bases. The CDR3 loop spans 14 amino acids. The V gene end was trimmed by 3 bases and the J gene end by 5 bases; junction bases not matched to a gene: 5. The germline gives CDR1 SGHRS, CDR2 YFSETQ. In DNA form, the CDR3 reads TGCGCCAGCAGCTGGGACAGGGTCGAATATGGCTACACCTTC. It codes for CASSWDRVEYGYTF.

The rearrangement joins TRBV18 to TRBJ2-7; 7 bases are shared with TRBD2. The CDR3 extends over 15 amino acids. V lost 2 bases, J lost 2 bases, and 6 bases stayed unmatched. Germline lookup yields CDR1 KGHSH and CDR2 LQKENI. Here the CDR3 DNA reads TGTGCCAGCTCACCATTCGGGGGGACTACCTACGAGCAGTACTTC. Translation: CASSPFGGTTYEQYF. Variable domain in full (rest from reference TRBV18 and TRBJ2-7): NAGVMQNPRHLVRRRGQEARLRCSPMKGHSHVYWYRQLPEEGLKFMVYLQKENIIDESGMPKERFSAEFPKEGPSILRIQQVVRGDSAAYFCASSPFGGTTYEQYFGPGTRLTVT.

V and J are TRBV6-2 or TRBV6-3 and TRBJ2-5; D gene unclear. The CDR3 contains 13 residues. The V gene lost 6 bases and the J gene lost 2 bases, with 10 bases spanning the gap. Germline CDR1 MNHEY, CDR2 SVGEGT. The CDR3 sequence: CASSSPLQETQYF. The CDR3 DNA reads as TGTGCCAGCAGCTCACCCCTACAAGAGACCCAGTACTTC.

The rearrangement uses TRBV4-1 and TRBJ2-1; 11 bases map to TRBD2. This CDR3 contains 15 residues. Germline CDR1 MGHRA, CDR2 YSYEKL. Trimming removed 4 bases from V and 4 bases from J; junction bases left unmatched: 3. The CDR3 DNA follows: TGCGCCAGCAGCCCGGGACTAGCGGATTACAATGAGCAGTTCTTC. Its protein product is CASSPGLADYNEQFF.